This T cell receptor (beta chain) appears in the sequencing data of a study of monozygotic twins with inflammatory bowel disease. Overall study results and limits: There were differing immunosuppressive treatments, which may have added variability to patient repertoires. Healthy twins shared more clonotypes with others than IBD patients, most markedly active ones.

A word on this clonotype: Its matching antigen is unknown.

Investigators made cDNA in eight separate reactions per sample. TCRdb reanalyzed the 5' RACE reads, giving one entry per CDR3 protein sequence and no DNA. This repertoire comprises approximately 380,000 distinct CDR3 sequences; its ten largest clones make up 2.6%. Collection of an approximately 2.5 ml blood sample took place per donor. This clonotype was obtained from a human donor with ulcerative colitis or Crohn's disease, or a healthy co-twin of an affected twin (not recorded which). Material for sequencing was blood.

This CDR3 reads CASRRRTSGGADTQYF. The rearrangement joins TRBV7-8 to TRBJ2-3; the D call of TRBD2 rests on TCRdb alone, since no DNA is present to check it. The CDR3 has 16 residues. Germline CDR1 and CDR2: SGHVS and FQNEAQ.